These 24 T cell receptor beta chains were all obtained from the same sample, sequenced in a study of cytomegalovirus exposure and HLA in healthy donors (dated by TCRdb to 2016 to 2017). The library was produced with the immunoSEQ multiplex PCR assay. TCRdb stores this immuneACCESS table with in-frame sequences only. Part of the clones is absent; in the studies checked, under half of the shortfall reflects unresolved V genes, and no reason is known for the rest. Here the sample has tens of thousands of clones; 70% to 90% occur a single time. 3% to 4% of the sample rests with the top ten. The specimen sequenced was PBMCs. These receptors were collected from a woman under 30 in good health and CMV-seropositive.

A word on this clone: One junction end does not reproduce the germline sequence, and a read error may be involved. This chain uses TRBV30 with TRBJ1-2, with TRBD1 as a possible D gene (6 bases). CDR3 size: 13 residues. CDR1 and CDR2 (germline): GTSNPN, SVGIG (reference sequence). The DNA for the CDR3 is TGTGCCTGGGGCCTTCGGGACAACTCTGGCTACACCTTC. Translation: CAWGLRDNSGYTF.

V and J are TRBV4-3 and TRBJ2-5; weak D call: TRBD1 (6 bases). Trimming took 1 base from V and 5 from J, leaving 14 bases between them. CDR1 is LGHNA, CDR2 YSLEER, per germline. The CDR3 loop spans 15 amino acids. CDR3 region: CASSQGGQSRETQYF. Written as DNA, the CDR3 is TGCGCCAGCAGCCAAGGGGGGCAGTCTCGTGAGACCCAGTACTTC.

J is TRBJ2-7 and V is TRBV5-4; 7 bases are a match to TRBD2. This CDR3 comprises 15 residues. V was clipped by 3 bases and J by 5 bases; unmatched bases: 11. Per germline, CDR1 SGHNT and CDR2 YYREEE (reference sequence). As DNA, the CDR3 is TGTGCCAGCAGCTCCGCCGGGGGGAGGAATCACGAGCAGTACTTC. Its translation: CASSSAGGRNHEQYF.

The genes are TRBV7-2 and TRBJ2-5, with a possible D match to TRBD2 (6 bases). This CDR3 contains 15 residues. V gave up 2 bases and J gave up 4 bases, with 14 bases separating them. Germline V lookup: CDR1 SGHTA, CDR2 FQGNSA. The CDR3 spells CASSLLGLASETQYF. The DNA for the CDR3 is TGTGCCAGCAGCTTATTGGGTCTAGCGTCAGAGACCCAGTACTTC. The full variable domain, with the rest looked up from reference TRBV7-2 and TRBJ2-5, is GAGVSQSPSNKVTEKGKDVELRCDPISGHTALYWYRQSLGQGLEFLIYFQGNSAPDKSGLPSDRFSAERTGGSVSTLTIQRTQQEDSAVYLCASSLLGLASETQYFGPGTRLLVL.

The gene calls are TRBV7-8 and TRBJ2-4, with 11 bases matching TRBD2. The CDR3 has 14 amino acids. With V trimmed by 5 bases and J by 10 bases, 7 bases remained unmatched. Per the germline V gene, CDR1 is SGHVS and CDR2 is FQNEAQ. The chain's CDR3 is CASSTLTSGGIQYF. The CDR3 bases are TGTGCCAGCAGCACTCTAACTAGCGGGGGAATTCAGTACTTC.

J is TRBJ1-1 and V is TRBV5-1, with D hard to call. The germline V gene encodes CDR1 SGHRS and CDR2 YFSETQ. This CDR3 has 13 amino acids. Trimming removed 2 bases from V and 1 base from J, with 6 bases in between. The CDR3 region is CASSFSGNTEAFF. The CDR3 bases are TGCGCCAGCAGCTTTTCGGGGAACACTGAAGCTTTCTTT. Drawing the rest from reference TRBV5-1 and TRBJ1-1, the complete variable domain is KAGVTQTPRYLIKTRGQQVTLSCSPISGHRSVSWYQQTPGQGLQFLFEYFSETQRNKGNFPGRFSGRQFSNSRSEMNVSTLELGDSALYLCASSFSGNTEAFFGQGTRLTVV.

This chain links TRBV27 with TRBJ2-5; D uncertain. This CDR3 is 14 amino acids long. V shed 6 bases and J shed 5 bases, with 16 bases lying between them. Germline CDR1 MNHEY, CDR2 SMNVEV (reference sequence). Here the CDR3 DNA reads TGTGCCAGCAGGTCCCCCAGGCCACGGGAGACCCAGTACTTC. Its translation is CASRSPRPRETQYF.

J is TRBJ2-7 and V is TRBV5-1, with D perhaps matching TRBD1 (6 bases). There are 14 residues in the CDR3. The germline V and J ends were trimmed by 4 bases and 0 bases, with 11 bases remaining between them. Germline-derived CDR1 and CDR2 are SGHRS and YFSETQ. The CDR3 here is CASSPGTYSYEQYF. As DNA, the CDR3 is TGCGCCAGCAGCCCCGGGACATACTCCTACGAGCAGTACTTC.

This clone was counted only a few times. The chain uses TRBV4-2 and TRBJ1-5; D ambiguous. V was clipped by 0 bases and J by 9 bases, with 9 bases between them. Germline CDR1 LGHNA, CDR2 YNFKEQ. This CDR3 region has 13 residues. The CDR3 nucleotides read TGTGCCAGCAGCCAAGAACGGGGTGGGCCCCAGCATTTT. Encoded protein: CASSQERGGPQHF.

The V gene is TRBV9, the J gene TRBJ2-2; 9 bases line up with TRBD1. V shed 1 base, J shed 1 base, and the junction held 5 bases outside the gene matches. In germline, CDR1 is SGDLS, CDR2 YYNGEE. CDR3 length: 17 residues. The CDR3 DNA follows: TGTGCCAGCAGCGTACCGGGACAGGGAGTGAACACCGGGGAGCTGTTTTTT. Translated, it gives CASSVPGQGVNTGELFF.

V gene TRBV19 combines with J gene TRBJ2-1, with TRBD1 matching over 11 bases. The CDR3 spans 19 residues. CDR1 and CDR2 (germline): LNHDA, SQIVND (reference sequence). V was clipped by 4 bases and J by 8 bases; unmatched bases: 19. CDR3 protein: CASSTWTGGLSIEVDEQFF. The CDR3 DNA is TGTGCCAGTAGTACCTGGACAGGGGGCCTAAGTATAGAGGTCGATGAGCAGTTCTTC.

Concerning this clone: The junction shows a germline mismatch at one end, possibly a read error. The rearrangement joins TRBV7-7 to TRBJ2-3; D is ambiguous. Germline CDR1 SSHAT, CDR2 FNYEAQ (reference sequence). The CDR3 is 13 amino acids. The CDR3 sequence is CASSLSDTDTQYF. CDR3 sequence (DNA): TGTGCTAGCAGCTTATCAGACACAGATACGCAGTATTTT.

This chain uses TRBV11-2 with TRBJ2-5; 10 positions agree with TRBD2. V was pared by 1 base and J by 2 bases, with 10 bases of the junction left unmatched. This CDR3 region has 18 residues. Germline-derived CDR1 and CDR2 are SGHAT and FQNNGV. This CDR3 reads CASSLVAMGLAPQETQYF. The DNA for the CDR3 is TGTGCCAGCAGCTTAGTTGCTATGGGACTAGCGCCGCAAGAGACCCAGTACTTC.

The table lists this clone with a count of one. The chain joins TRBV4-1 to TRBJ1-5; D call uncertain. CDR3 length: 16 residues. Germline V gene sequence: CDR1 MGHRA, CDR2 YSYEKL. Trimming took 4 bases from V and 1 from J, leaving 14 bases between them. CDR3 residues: CASSLGSAGSNQPQHF. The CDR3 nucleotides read TGCGCCAGCAGCCTGGGGTCCGCGGGGAGCAATCAGCCCCAGCATTTT.

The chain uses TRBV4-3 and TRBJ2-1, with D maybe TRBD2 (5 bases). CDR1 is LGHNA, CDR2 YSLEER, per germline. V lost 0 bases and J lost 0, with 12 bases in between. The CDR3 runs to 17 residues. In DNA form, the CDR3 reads TGCGCCAGCAGCCAAGATCTTACGGGGAGCTCCTACAATGAGCAGTTCTTC. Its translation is CASSQDLTGSSYNEQFF.

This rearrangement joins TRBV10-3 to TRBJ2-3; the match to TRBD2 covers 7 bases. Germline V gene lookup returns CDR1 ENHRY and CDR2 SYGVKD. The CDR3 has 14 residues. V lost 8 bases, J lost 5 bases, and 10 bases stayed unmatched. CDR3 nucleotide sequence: TGTGCCATCGGCGGCGGGGGTGGCGGAGATACGCAGTATTTT. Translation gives CAIGGGGGGDTQYF.

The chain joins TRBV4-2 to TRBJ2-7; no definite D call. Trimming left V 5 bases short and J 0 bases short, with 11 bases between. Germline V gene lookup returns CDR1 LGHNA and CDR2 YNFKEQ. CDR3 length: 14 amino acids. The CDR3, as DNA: TGTGCCAGCAGCGAGGTCGGAAGCTCCTACGAGCAGTACTTC. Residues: CASSEVGSSYEQYF.

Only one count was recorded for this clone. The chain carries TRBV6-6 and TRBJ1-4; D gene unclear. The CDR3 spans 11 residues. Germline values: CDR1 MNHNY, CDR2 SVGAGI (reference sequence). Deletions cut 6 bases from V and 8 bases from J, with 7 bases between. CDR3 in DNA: TGTGCCAGCAGGCAGAGGGAAAAACTGTTTTTT. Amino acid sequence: CASRQREKLFF.

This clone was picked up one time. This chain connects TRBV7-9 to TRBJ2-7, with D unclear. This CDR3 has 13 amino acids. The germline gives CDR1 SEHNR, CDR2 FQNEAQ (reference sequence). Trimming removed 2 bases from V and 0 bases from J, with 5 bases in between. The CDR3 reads CASSLLGSYEQYF. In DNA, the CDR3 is TGTGCCAGCAGCTTACTCGGCTCCTACGAGCAGTACTTC.

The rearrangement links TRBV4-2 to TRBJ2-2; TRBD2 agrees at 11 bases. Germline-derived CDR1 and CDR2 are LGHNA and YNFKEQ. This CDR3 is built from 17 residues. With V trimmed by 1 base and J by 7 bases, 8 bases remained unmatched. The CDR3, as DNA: TGTGCCAGCAGCCAAGCAGAGGCTAGCGGGAGGATCGGGGAGCTGTTTTTT. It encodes CASSQAEASGRIGELFF.

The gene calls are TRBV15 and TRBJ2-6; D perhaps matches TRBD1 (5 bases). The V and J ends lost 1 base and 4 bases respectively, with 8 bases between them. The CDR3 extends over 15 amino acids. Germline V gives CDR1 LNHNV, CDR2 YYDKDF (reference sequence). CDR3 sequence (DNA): TGTGCCACCAGCAGAGGGGGCGTGGGGGCCAACGTCCTGACTTTC. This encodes CATSRGGVGANVLTF.

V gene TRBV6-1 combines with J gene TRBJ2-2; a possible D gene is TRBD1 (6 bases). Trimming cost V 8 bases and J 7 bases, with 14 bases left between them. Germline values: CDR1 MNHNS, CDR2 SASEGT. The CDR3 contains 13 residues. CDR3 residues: CASEVQGFGELFF. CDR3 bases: TGTGCCAGCGAAGTACAGGGTTTCGGGGAGCTGTTTTTT.

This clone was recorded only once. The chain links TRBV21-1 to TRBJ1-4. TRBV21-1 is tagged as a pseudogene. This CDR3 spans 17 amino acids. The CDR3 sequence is CASSMEVDSATNEKLFF. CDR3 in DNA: TGTGCCAGCAGCATGGAGGTAGATTCTGCAACTAATGAAAAACTGTTTTTT.

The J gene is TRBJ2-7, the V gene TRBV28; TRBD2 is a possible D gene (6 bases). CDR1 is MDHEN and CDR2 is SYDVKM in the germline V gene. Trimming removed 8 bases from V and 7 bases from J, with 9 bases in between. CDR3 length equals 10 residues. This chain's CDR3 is CASGGVEQYF. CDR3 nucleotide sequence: TGTGCCAGCGGAGGGGTTGAGCAGTACTTC. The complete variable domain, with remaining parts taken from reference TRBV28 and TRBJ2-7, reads DVKVTQSSRYLVKRTGEKVFLECVQDMDHENMFWYRQDPGLGLRLIYFSYDVKMKEKGDIPEGYSVSREKKERFSLILESASTNQTSMYLCASGGVEQYFGPGTRLTVT.